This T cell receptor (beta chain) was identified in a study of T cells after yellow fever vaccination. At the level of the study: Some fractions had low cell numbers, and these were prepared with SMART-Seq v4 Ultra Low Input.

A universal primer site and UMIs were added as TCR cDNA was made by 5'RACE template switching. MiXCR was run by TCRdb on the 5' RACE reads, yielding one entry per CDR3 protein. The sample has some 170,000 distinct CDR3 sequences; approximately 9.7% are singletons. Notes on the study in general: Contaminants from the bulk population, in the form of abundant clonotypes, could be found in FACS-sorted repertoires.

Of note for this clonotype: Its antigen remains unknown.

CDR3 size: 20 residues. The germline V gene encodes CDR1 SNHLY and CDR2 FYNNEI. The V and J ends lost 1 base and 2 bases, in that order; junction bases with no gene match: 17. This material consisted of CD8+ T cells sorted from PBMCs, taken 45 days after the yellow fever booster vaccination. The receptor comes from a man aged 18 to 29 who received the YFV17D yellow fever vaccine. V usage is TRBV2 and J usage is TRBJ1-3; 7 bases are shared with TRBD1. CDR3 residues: CASSEGIFSGTVAPGNTIYF. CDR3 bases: TGTGCCAGCAGTGAAGGGATTTTTTCCGGGACAGTTGCACCTGGAAACACCATATATTTT. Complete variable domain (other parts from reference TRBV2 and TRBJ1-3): EPEVTQTPSHQVTQMGQEVILRCVPISNHLYFYWYRQILGQKVEFLVSFYNNEISEKSEIFDDQFSVERPDGSNFTLKIRSTKLEDSAMYFCASSEGIFSGTVAPGNTIYFGEGSWLTVV.